This TCR beta chain is from a study of control samples from healthy donors and cancer patients. The repertoire was sequenced with immunoSEQ multiplex PCR; TCRdb's copy has only in-frame clones and lacks some. This table has over 65,000 clones, around 90% appearing once. Between the trimmed V and J ends, which lost 4 bases and 7 bases, there was a span of 8 bases. The germline gives CDR1 SEHNR, CDR2 FQNEAQ (reference sequence). The CDR3 is 13 residues long. This receptor was identified in a woman aged 45-60 years with colorectal cancer. V gene TRBV7-9 combines with J gene TRBJ1-6; D call uncertain. The sample taken for sequencing was PBMCs. In nucleotides, the CDR3 is TGTGCCAGCAGCTCGATCGGAAATTCACCCCTCCACTTT. It specifies CASSSIGNSPLHF.